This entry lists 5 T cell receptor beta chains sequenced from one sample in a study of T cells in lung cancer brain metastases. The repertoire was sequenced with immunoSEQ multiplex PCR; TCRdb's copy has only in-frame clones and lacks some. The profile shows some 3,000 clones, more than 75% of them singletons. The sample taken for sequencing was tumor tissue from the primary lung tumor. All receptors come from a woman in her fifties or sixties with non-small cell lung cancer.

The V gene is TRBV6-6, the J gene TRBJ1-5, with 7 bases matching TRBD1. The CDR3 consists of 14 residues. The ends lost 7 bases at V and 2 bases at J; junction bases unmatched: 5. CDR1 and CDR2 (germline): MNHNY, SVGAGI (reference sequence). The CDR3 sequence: CASIDRAGNQPQHF. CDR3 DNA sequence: TGTGCCAGCATCGACAGGGCGGGCAATCAGCCCCAGCATTTT.

The DNA of the CDR3 is TGTGCCAGCAGCTTAACCAATCAGCCCCAGCATTTT. The encoded protein is CASSLTNQPQHF. The gene calls are TRBV7-9 and TRBJ1-5; D is ambiguous. The CDR3 runs 12 residues. The V gene lost 2 bases and the J gene lost 3 bases, with 2 bases spanning the gap. Germline V gives CDR1 SEHNR, CDR2 FQNEAQ (reference sequence).

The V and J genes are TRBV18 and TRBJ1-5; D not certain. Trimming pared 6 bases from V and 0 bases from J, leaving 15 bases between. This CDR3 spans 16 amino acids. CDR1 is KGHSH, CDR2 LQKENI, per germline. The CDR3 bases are TGTGCCAGCTCTAACCAACCGGGATATAGCAATCAGCCCCAGCATTTT. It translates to CASSNQPGYSNQPQHF.

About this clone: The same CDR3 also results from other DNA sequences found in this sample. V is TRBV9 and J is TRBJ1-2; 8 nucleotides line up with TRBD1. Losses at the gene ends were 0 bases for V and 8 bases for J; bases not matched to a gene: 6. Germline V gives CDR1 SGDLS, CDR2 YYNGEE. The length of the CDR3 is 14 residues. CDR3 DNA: TGTGCCAGCAGCGTAGAGAGGACAGGGCCGGGCTACACCTTC. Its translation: CASSVERTGPGYTF.

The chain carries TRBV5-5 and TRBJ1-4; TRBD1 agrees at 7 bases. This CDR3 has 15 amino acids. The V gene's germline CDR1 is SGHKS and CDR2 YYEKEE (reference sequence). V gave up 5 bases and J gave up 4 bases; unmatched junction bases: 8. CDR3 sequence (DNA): TGTGCCAGCAGTAAAACCGGGACAGTTAATGAAAAACTGTTTTTT. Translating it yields CASSKTGTVNEKLFF. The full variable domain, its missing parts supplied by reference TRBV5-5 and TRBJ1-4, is DAGVTQSPTHLIKTRGQQVTLRCSPISGHKSVSWYQQVLGQGPQFIFQYYEKEERGRGNFPDRFSARQFPNYSSELNVNALLLGDSALYLCASSKTGTVNEKLFFGSGTQLSVL.